Below are 31 T cell receptor delta chains sequenced from a single sample in a study of gamma-delta chains in newborns, infants, children. TCRdb called clones anew from the reads with CATT. This sample yields hundreds of delta-chain clones, of which around 1.6% are seen a single time; more than 30% belongs to the top ten. The sample comprised blood. These receptor sequences come from a child in good health.

Relative to its sample, this clone is large. The sample has other DNA sequences that encode this CDR3 too. The V call is TRDV1, the J call TRDJ2, with a tentative D call TRDD3 (5 bases). There are 18 residues in the CDR3. V was shortened by 2 bases and J by 7 bases, with 23 bases between the two germline ends. Germline V gene lookup returns CDR1 TSWWSYY and CDR2 QGS. Written as DNA, the CDR3 is TGTGCTCTTGGGGAAATCCGCTGCTGGGTCTGCCCCCAAGCACAACTCTTCTTT. This sequence encodes CALGEIRCWVCPQAQLFF.

On this clone: The protein in TCRdb stems from a much larger clone and differs at residue 4 from this DNA's translation, likely a read error; here the protein is translated from the DNA. J is TRDJ3 and V is TRDV2; D possibly corresponds to TRDD3 (5 bases). This CDR3 contains 18 residues. Germline-derived CDR1 and CDR2 are GEAIGNYY and EKD. The DNA for the CDR3 is TGTGCCTGTGGCACCGTACTGGAGAGCTCCTGGGACACCCGACAGATGTTTTTC. This gives the protein CACGTVLESSWDTRQMFF.

Of note for this clone: For this DNA, TCRdb reports the protein of a much larger clone, which diverges at residue 10, most likely from a read error; the protein presented here is translated directly from the DNA. The chain combines TRDV2 with TRDJ1; 10 nucleotides match TRDD3. The trim removed 3 bases at V and 6 bases at J, leaving 6 bases unmatched. The CDR3 is made up of 14 amino acids. CDR1 is GEAIGNYY, CDR2 EKD, per germline. In DNA form, the CDR3 reads TGTGCCTGTGACCGACTGGGGGATGCGAATAAACTCATCTTT. Residues: CACDRLGDANKLIF.

Comment on this clone: Given a far larger clone just one base away, this is likely a sequencing read error. The CDR3 nucleotides are TGTGCCTGTGATCTTGAACTGGGGGACATAAGCTCCTGGGACACCCGACAGATGTTTTTC. This sequence encodes CACDLELGDISSWDTRQMFF. This chain uses TRDV2 with TRDJ3; TRDD3 matches 9 bases. The CDR3 spans 20 residues. V trimming: 4 bases; J trimming: 0 bases; junction bases outside the gene matches: 12. Germline V gene lookup returns CDR1 GEAIGNYY and CDR2 EKD.

Only a few counts were recorded for this clone. The TCRdb protein, from a much larger clone, departs from this DNA's translation at residue 12, likely by read error; the protein shown derives from the DNA. The V call is TRDV2, the J call TRDJ1; no clear D gene. Trimming took off 0 bases at V and 3 bases at J, with 19 bases between the two ends. CDR3 size: 17 residues. Germline values: CDR1 GEAIGNYY, CDR2 EKD. The CDR3 sequence: CACDTVHSNMYADKLIF. The CDR3 nucleotides read TGTGCCTGTGACACCGTACATTCCAATATGTACGCCGATAAACTCATCTTT.

Sample share makes this clone large (0.1 to 1%). The rearrangement uses TRDV1 and TRDJ1, with TRDD3 matching over 9 bases. Germline CDR1 is TSWWSYY and CDR2 is QGS. CDR3 length: 25 residues. J lost 0 bases, V lost 2 bases, and 31 bases had no gene match. In nucleotides, the CDR3 is TGTGCTCTTGGGGAAGTGCCATCCTCTAACTGGGGGACCCGGCTAACAACCAGATACACCGATAAACTCATCTTT. The encoded protein is CALGEVPSSNWGTRLTTRYTDKLIF.

As to this clone: A far larger clone is one nucleotide away, so this likely arose from a read error. Other DNA sequences in this specimen translate into the identical CDR3. This rearrangement joins TRAV29/DV5 to TRDJ1; 8 nucleotides agree with TRDD3. Looked up from germline, CDR1 is NSMFDY and CDR2 is ISSIKDK. Trimming cost V 4 bases and J 5 bases; bases outside gene matches: 16. The CDR3 loop spans 16 amino acids. CDR3 residues: CAAAATYWGATDKLIF. CDR3 coding DNA: TGTGCAGCAGCAGCTACCTACTGGGGGGCCACTGATAAACTCATCTTT.

Comments on this clone: It differs at one base from a far larger clone, so likely a read error. Other DNA sequences in this sample translate to the same CDR3. The chain combines TRDV2 with TRDJ1, with 13 positions matching TRDD3. The length of the CDR3 is 20 residues. CDR1 and CDR2 from the germline V gene are GEAIGNYY and EKD. CDR3 region: CACDKLQELGDTRPTDKLIF. CDR3 DNA: TGTGCCTGTGACAAACTCCAAGAACTGGGGGATACGCGTCCCACCGATAAGCTCATCTTT.

As concerns this clone: With only one base between it and a far larger clone, this is likely a read error. The same CDR3 is also encoded by other DNA sequences in this sample. This sequence joins TRDV2 and TRDJ1; 7 bases line up with TRDD3. V lost 8 bases, J lost 3 bases, and 20 bases stayed unmatched. CDR3 length equals 17 residues. Germline V CDR1 and CDR2: GEAIGNYY, EKD. CDR3 in DNA: TGTGCCTCCACAAAGGCCTACTGGGGAATACTGGCCGATAAACTCATCTTT. This gives the protein CASTKAYWGILADKLIF.

This clone appeared a few times. The V call is TRDV2, the J call TRDJ3; no clear D. Germline values: CDR1 GEAIGNYY, CDR2 EKD. Trimming cost V 0 bases and J 4 bases, with 27 bases left between them. The CDR3 runs to 22 residues. CDR3 DNA sequence: TGTGCCTGTGACACCGTAGGTGGGAACTTTGTGAGAGCGGGATGGGACACCCGACAGATGTTTTTC. It translates to CACDTVGGNFVRAGWDTRQMFF.

This clone has only a few counts. The amino acid sequence in TCRdb belongs to a much larger clone and departs from this DNA's translation at residue 5, likely a sequencing read error; the sequence shown is translated from the DNA. The chain joins TRAV29/DV5 to TRDJ1, with TRDD3 matching over 9 bases. The ends lost 0 bases at V and 1 base at J; junction bases unmatched: 10. The CDR3 loop spans 17 amino acids. The germline V gene encodes CDR1 NSMFDY and CDR2 ISSIKDK. The CDR3 DNA reads as TGTGCAGCAAGCGGGGCATTACTGGGGGACCCCACCGATAAACTCATCTTT. Protein sequence: CAASGALLGDPTDKLIF.

In this sample, this clone turned up a few times. It is likely a read error: a sequence one base away is far more abundant. The chain joins TRDV2 to TRDJ3, with D possibly matching TRDD3 (6 bases). The V end lost 3 bases, the J end lost 2 bases, and 37 bases lay between the germline ends. In germline, CDR1 is GEAIGNYY, CDR2 EKD. The CDR3 spans 25 residues. CDR3 in amino acids: CACDATTLGRGNLVSSPWDTRQMFF. The CDR3 DNA is TGTGCCTGTGACGCCACCACGCTTGGGAGGGGGAATCTAGTTTCAAGCCCCTGGGACACCCGACAGATGTTTTTC.

With regard to this clone: A read error likely explains why the TCRdb protein, taken from a much larger clone, differs from this DNA's translation at residue 6; the protein shown is translated from the DNA. This chain connects TRAV29/DV5 to TRDJ1, with 8 bases aligning to TRDD3. The V gene end was trimmed by 4 bases and the J gene end by 1 base; junction bases not matched to a gene: 12. The CDR3 has 16 residues. Germline CDR1 is NSMFDY and CDR2 is ISSIKDK. CDR3 loop: CAAAAAYWGATDKLIF. CDR3 nucleotide sequence: TGTGCAGCAGCAGCTGCCTACTGGGGGGCCACCGATAAACTCATCTTT.

A remark on this clone: One base separates it from a far larger clone, so it is likely a read error. Other nucleotide sequences from this sample produce the same CDR3. The chain is built from TRDV2 and TRDJ1; D gene unclear. The length of the CDR3 is 17 residues. CDR1 and CDR2 from the germline V gene are GEAIGNYY and EKD. Trimming left V 0 bases short and J 8 bases short, with 24 bases between. CDR3 in amino acids: CACDTVSSKREDDKLIF. The CDR3 DNA reads TGTGCCTGTGACACCGTAAGCTCTAAGAGGGAGGACGACAAACTCATCTTT.

This clone appeared a few times. This likely traces to a read error, being one base from a far larger clone. Additional DNA sequences in this sample encode the identical CDR3. The gene calls are TRDV2 and TRDJ2, with TRDD3 identical over 9 bases. The V and J ends lost 0 bases and 4 bases, in that order; junction bases with no gene match: 11. Germline V gene data show CDR1 as GEAIGNYY and CDR2 as EKD. The CDR3 length is 18 residues. CDR3: CACDTVQLGDTPTAQLFF. The CDR3 DNA reads as TGTGCCTGTGACACCGTCCAACTGGGGGACACGCCGACAGCACAACTCTTCTTT.

The gene calls are TRDV2 and TRDJ1; 8 nucleotides agree with TRDD3. Since TCRdb gives no J gene, matching the DNA to germline was used here to assign it. This CDR3 contains 19 residues. The V gene's germline CDR1 is GEAIGNYY and CDR2 EKD. J was trimmed by 5 bases and V by 0 bases; bases with no gene match: 19. Here the CDR3 DNA reads TGTGCCTGTGACACCGTCGGTGGCTGGGGGACCGGCATTAGTGATAAACTCATCTTT. It is translated as CACDTVGGWGTGISDKLIF.

This clone was seen only a few times. TCRdb pairs this DNA with a much larger clone's protein that differs at residue 13, likely a read error; the protein shown was translated from the DNA. The V call is TRDV2, the J call TRDJ1, with a tentative D call TRDD3 (5 bases). Germline V gene sequence: CDR1 GEAIGNYY, CDR2 EKD. CDR3 length equals 15 residues. CDR3 in DNA: TGTGCCTGTGACATTCTGGGACCCCACACCGATAAACCCATCTTT. Encoded protein: CACDILGPHTDKPIF.

This clone was counted only a few times. A much larger clone is a single base away; this may be a read error. This rearrangement joins TRDV2 to TRDJ1, with 8 bases identical to TRDD3. The CDR3 is 17 amino acids. From germline, CDR1 is GEAIGNYY and CDR2 EKD. CDR3 DNA: TGTGCCAGTGACACCGGAGGGATACGGGCGTACACCGATAAACTCATCTTT. It codes for CASDTGGIRAYTDKLIF.

With regard to this clone: The TCRdb record carries a much larger clone's protein, which differs from this DNA's translation at residue 6; a read error is the likely cause, and the protein listed here is the DNA translation. V usage is TRDV2 and J usage is TRDJ1, with 13 bases fitting TRDD3. The CDR3 runs 18 residues. Germline lookup yields CDR1 GEAIGNYY and CDR2 EKD. Trimming cost V 3 bases and J 2 bases; bases outside gene matches: 11. The chain's CDR3 is CACDLPSTGGYATDKLIF. For the CDR3, the DNA is TGTGCCTGTGACCTTCCCAGTACTGGGGGATACGCGACCGATAAACTCATCTTT.

Only a few counts were recorded for this clone. The protein that TCRdb holds for this DNA derives from a much larger clone and differs from the translated DNA at residue 11, which likely indicates a read error; the protein shown here is translated from the DNA. This chain connects TRDV2 to TRDJ1, with 10 nucleotides matching TRDD3. This CDR3 is built from 18 residues. V lost 3 bases, J lost 2 bases, and 14 bases stayed unmatched. Germline loops: CDR1 GEAIGNYY, CDR2 EKD. The CDR3 DNA follows: TGTGCCTGTGACCTTCTCAGTACTGGGGGATGCGCGACCGATAAACTCATCTTT. It yields the protein CACDLLSTGGCATDKLIF.

There are a few counts of this clone. A much more abundant neighbour one base away suggests this may be a read error. Other DNA sequences in this specimen translate into the identical CDR3. This sequence joins TRDV2 and TRDJ1; 8 bases line up with TRDD3. After removal of 3 bases from V and 3 bases from J, the junction contained 5 bases not matched to a gene. This CDR3 contains 14 residues. The V gene's germline CDR1 is GEAIGNYY and CDR2 EKD. The CDR3 region has the DNA TGTGCCTGTGACGGCCTTGGGGGATCCGATAAACTCATCTTT. This gives the protein CACDGLGGSDKLIF.

The chain links TRDV2 to TRDJ1; 12 nucleotides line up with TRDD3. The CDR3 covers 20 residues. Per germline, CDR1 GEAIGNYY and CDR2 EKD. Losses at the gene ends were 1 base for V and 0 bases for J; bases not matched to a gene: 14. In DNA, the CDR3 is TGTGCCTGTGACACTGTTACTGGGGGATACTCCCCCAAGTACACCGATAAACTCATCTTT. Protein product: CACDTVTGGYSPKYTDKLIF.

This clone was seen more than once but under ten times. TCRdb attributes to this sequence the protein of a much larger clone, which differs from the DNA translation at residue 12; a read error is likely, and the protein displayed is translated from the DNA. The J gene is TRDJ3, the V gene TRDV2, with D unclear. There are 18 residues in the CDR3. CDR1 GEAIGNYY and CDR2 EKD come from the germline V gene. CDR3 nucleotide sequence: TGTGCCTGTGACACAGCTTGGGAAAGCTCCTGGAACACCCGACAGATGTTTTTC. It is translated as CACDTAWESSWNTRQMFF.

This clone showed up just a few times. With only one base between it and a far larger clone, this is likely a read error. Other DNA sequences in this sample translate to the same CDR3. J is TRDJ1 and V is TRDV2; 9 bases line up with TRDD3. The V gene's germline CDR1 is GEAIGNYY and CDR2 EKD. This CDR3 contains 15 residues. CDR3: CACDLLGDHTDKLIF. The CDR3 region has the DNA TGTGCATGTGACCTACTGGGGGACCACACCGATAAACTCATCTTT.

The chain has TRDV2 and TRDJ2, with TRDD3 matching over 10 bases. The CDR3 is made up of 14 amino acids. V was pared by 2 bases and J by 5 bases, with 1 base of the junction left unmatched. Germline V gene data show CDR1 as GEAIGNYY and CDR2 as EKD. CDR3 region: CACDILGDTAQLFF. The CDR3 DNA reads TGTGCCTGTGACATACTGGGGGATACAGCACAACTCTTCTTT.

The chain recombines TRDV2 with TRDJ3, with 7 bases fitting TRDD3. This CDR3 is 18 amino acids long. With 0 bases clipped from V and 0 bases from J, the junction kept 4 bases outside the gene matches. The germline CDR1 and CDR2 sequences are GEAIGNYY and EKD. CDR3 residues: CACDTTGASSWDTRQMFF. The CDR3 region has the DNA TGTGCCTGTGACACCACTGGGGCGAGCTCCTGGGACACCCGACAGATGTTTTTC.

Comment on this clone: TCRdb pairs this DNA with a much larger clone's protein that differs at residue 3, likely a read error; the protein shown was translated from the DNA. The chain has TRDV2 and TRDJ1, with TRDD3 matching over 8 bases. Germline values: CDR1 GEAIGNYY, CDR2 EKD. The CDR3 extends over 18 amino acids. In nucleotides, the CDR3 is TGTGCCCGTGACCTCTTACTGGGGGGACCTACCCACACCGATAAACTCATCTTT. This codes for CARDLLLGGPTHTDKLIF.

This clone was seen more than once but under ten times. This sequence may be a read error, since a much larger clone differs from it by one base. Other DNA sequences of this sample code for an identical CDR3. The J gene is TRDJ1, the V gene TRDV1; D might be TRDD2 (9 bases). CDR3 size: 24 residues. The V end was cut by 6 bases, the J end by 4 bases, with 45 bases between. CDR1 and CDR2 from the germline V gene are TSWWSYY and QGS. CDR3: CALGEGWGFAFLRLLGVKYDKLIF. Written as DNA, the CDR3 is TGTGCTCTTGGAGAAGGCTGGGGTTTTGCCTTCCTACGTTTACTGGGGGTAAAATACGATAAACTCATCTTT.

By share of the sample, this clone is large. The V and J genes are TRDV1 and TRDJ1, with D maybe TRDD3 (5 bases). Looked up from germline, CDR1 is TSWWSYY and CDR2 is QGS. The CDR3 totals 23 residues. The germline V and J ends were trimmed by 4 bases and 0 bases, with 36 bases remaining between them. The DNA of the CDR3 is TGTGCTCTTGGGGCCCTTTTGCCCGGGGTTGGGGACCTAAGGCTCCGGTACACCGATAAACTCATCTTT. It translates to CALGALLPGVGDLRLRYTDKLIF.

In its sample, this clone was seen a few times. A far larger clone is only one base removed, so a read error is likely. The gene calls are TRDV2 and TRDJ1; 13 bases agree with TRDD3. This CDR3 is built from 20 residues. Per germline, CDR1 GEAIGNYY and CDR2 EKD. The chain's CDR3 is CACDKLQELGDTRPTDRLIF. The CDR3 DNA is TGTGCCTGTGACAAACTCCAAGAACTGGGGGATACGCGTCCCACCGATAGACTCATCTTT.

This clone was counted a few times. This likely came from a read error, as a far larger clone is one base away. In the same sample, other DNA sequences code for this CDR3. The J gene is TRDJ1, the V gene TRDV1; 12 bases match TRDD3. The CDR3 loop spans 22 amino acids. CDR1 and CDR2 from the germline V gene are TSWWSYY and QGS. Germline trimming cut 3 bases from V and 0 bases from J; bases unmatched to any gene: 20. Written as DNA, the CDR3 is TGTGCTCTTGGGGACCTCGCCTCTTCGTACTGGGGGATACTTGCTTACACCGATAAACTCATCTTT. It encodes CALGDLASSYWGILAYTDKLIF.